These 20 T cell receptor beta chains originate from one sample sequenced in a study of T cell responses to AZD1222 COVID-19 vaccine. Libraries were prepared by immunoSEQ multiplex PCR; TCRdb keeps only in-frame clonotypes and omits some of them. Here the sample spans about 120,000 clones, approximately 89% being singletons. The sequenced sample was peripheral blood, obtained on day 0 of AZD1222 vaccination. The receptors come from an adult in good health.

The CDR3 loop is CARDDGSGNTIYF. CDR3 nucleotide sequence: TGTGCCCGGGACGATGGCTCTGGAAACACCATATATTTT. The V gene is TRBV2, the J gene TRBJ1-3, with a possible D match to TRBD1 (5 bases). This CDR3 is built from 13 residues. CDR1 and CDR2 (germline): SNHLY, FYNNEI. Trimming left V 11 bases short and J 0 bases short, with 11 bases between.

The rearrangement links TRBV6-2 or TRBV6-3 to TRBJ1-2, with unresolved D. Germline CDR1 and CDR2: MNHEY and SVGEGT. This CDR3 has 13 amino acids. V was shortened by 4 bases and J by 2 bases, with 8 bases between the two germline ends. This CDR3 reads CASSFTQNYGYTF. In DNA form, the CDR3 reads TGTGCCAGCAGTTTTACACAAAACTATGGCTACACCTTC.

The chain employs TRBV30 and TRBJ2-5, with D possibly being TRBD1 or TRBD2 (5 bases each). This CDR3 comprises 13 residues. CDR1 is GTSNPN and CDR2 is SVGIG in the germline V gene (reference sequence). Deletions cut 4 bases from V and 3 bases from J, with 12 bases between. In DNA form, the CDR3 reads TGTGCCTGGACAGGGACGGGGAAAGAGACCCAGTACTTC. Amino acid sequence: CAWTGTGKETQYF.

The chain carries TRBV6-5 and TRBJ1-2, with 8 bases fitting TRBD1. V gave up 5 bases and J gave up 2 bases; unmatched junction bases: 7. CDR1 and CDR2 from the germline V gene are MNHEY and SVGAGI. The CDR3 contains 15 residues. The DNA for the CDR3 is TGTGCCAGCAGTCTTACAGGGGGGACGAACTATGGCTACACCTTC. Protein sequence: CASSLTGGTNYGYTF.

V is TRBV4-3 and J is TRBJ2-3; a possible D gene is TRBD1 (7 bases). CDR1 and CDR2 from the germline V gene are LGHNA and YSLEER. V dropped 2 bases and J dropped 5 bases, with 11 bases sitting between them. CDR3 length: 14 residues. The CDR3 sequence is CASSQRQGGDTQYF. In DNA, the CDR3 is TGCGCCAGCAGCCAAAGGCAGGGGGGAGATACGCAGTATTTT.

As for this clone: A junction end diverges from the germline sequence, so it may reflect a read error. The genes are TRBV4-2 and TRBJ2-1, with TRBD2 identical over 10 bases. Germline V lookup: CDR1 LGHNA, CDR2 YNFKEQ. This CDR3 comprises 16 residues. The CDR3 here is CASSQDLERGGNGQFF. DNA of the CDR3: TGTGCCAGCAGCCAAGATCTTGAGCGGGGGGGGAATGGGCAGTTCTTC.

The rearrangement links TRBV4-3 to TRBJ1-2; 7 nucleotides line up with TRBD1. V shed 3 bases, J shed 2 bases, and the junction held 3 bases outside the gene matches. The CDR3 totals 14 residues. In germline, CDR1 is LGHNA, CDR2 YSLEER. The CDR3 region has the DNA TGCGCCAGCAGCCATCTACAGGGGAACTATGGCTACACCTTC. It encodes CASSHLQGNYGYTF.

This clone came up once. V gene TRBV3-1 (or the pseudogene TRBV3-2) combines with J gene TRBJ2-3; TRBD1 might be the D (6 bases). The germline V and J ends were trimmed by 3 bases and 6 bases, with 13 bases remaining between them. The germline CDR1 and CDR2 sequences are LGHDT and YNNKEL (reference sequence). The length of the CDR3 is 14 residues. CDR3 in DNA: TGTGCCAGCAGCCAGGGGGCCGTTTCGGATACGCAGTATTTT. This encodes CASSQGAVSDTQYF.

This rearrangement joins TRBV19 to TRBJ1-3; D is perhaps TRBD1 (5 bases). Deletions cut 3 bases from V and 0 bases from J, with 6 bases between. This CDR3 has 14 residues. Germline V gene lookup returns CDR1 LNHDA and CDR2 SQIVND (reference sequence). For the CDR3, the DNA is TGTGCCAGTAGTATCGGGGCCTCTGGAAACACCATATATTTT. Translating gives CASSIGASGNTIYF. Combining the CDR3 with reference TRBV19 and TRBJ1-3 gives the whole variable domain DGGITQSPKYLFRKEGQNVTLSCEQNLNHDAMYWYRQDPGQGLRLIYYSQIVNDFQKGDIAEGYSVSREKKESFPLTVTSAQKNPTAFYLCASSIGASGNTIYFGEGSWLTVV.

In this sample, this clone turned up once. The V and J genes are TRBV24-1 and TRBJ1-2; 9 bases agree with TRBD1. The V segment lost 3 bases and the J segment 8 bases; nucleotides outside the gene matches: 6. The CDR3 is 14 amino acids. Germline lookup yields CDR1 KGHDR and CDR2 SFDVKD. CDR3 protein: CATSDNTGGRGYTF. The CDR3 DNA is TGTGCCACCAGTGATAATACAGGGGGCCGGGGCTACACCTTC.

This chain uses TRBV18 with TRBJ2-7, with 7 nucleotides matching TRBD1. Looked up from germline, CDR1 is KGHSH and CDR2 is LQKENI. This CDR3 comprises 13 residues. Trimming at V came to 4 bases and at J to 3 bases, leaving 3 bases not matched to a gene. In nucleotides, the CDR3 is TGTGCCAGCTCACTTAACAGGGGCTACGAGCAGTACTTC. Translation gives CASSLNRGYEQYF.

Worth noting for this clone: A read error may account for a junction end that differs from germline. The gene calls are TRBV7-7 and TRBJ2-2, with unresolved D. The CDR3 is 14 residues long. In germline, CDR1 is SSHAT, CDR2 FNYEAQ (reference sequence). CDR3 sequence (DNA): TGTGCTAGCAGCCCCACTGGCAACACCGGGGAGCTGTTTTTT. Amino acids: CASSPTGNTGELFF. The whole variable domain, filled in from reference TRBV7-7 and TRBJ2-2, reads GAGVSQSPRYKVTKRGQDVTLRCDPISSHATLYWYQQALGQGPEFLTYFNYEAQPDKSGLPSDRFSAERPEGSISTLTIQRTEQRDSAMYRCASSPTGNTGELFFGEGSRLTVL.

This clone came up a few times. CDR3 residues: CASSEGDSNTEAFF. CDR3 nucleotide sequence: TGTGCCAGCAGTGAGGGGGACTCGAACACTGAAGCTTTCTTT. The chain joins TRBV6-4 to TRBJ1-1; maybe TRBD1 (5 bases). Germline assignment: CDR1 MRHNA and CDR2 SNTAGT. The length of the CDR3 is 14 residues. Between the trimmed V and J ends, which lost 3 bases and 1 base, there was a span of 9 bases.

CDR3 residues: CASSQVEGPGELFF. The CDR3 DNA sequence: TGTGCCAGCAGCCAAGTGGAAGGGCCCGGGGAGCTGTTTTTT. The chain couples TRBV3-1 (or the pseudogene TRBV3-2) to TRBJ2-2, with unresolved D. This CDR3 has 14 amino acids. Germline lookup yields CDR1 LGHDT and CDR2 YNNKEL (reference sequence). Trimming stripped 1 base from V and 6 bases from J, with 9 bases between.

The chain joins TRBV7-2 to TRBJ2-7; 10 positions agree with TRBD2. With 6 bases clipped from V and 0 bases from J, the junction kept 2 bases outside the gene matches. The germline gives CDR1 SGHTA, CDR2 FQGNSA. The CDR3 has 14 amino acids. The CDR3 sequence: CASRLAGNSYEQYF. CDR3 nucleotide sequence: TGTGCCAGCAGACTAGCGGGGAACTCCTACGAGCAGTACTTC.

This chain uses TRBV19 with TRBJ1-1; weak D call: TRBD1 (5 bases). The V gene lost 1 base and the J gene lost 1 base, with 10 bases spanning the gap. The germline V gene has CDR1 LNHDA and CDR2 SQIVND (reference sequence). The CDR3 consists of 15 residues. DNA for the CDR3: TGTGCCAGTAGTATAGCCGTTCAGGGGAACACTGAAGCTTTCTTT. Amino acids: CASSIAVQGNTEAFF.

V usage is TRBV3-1 (or the pseudogene TRBV3-2) and J usage is TRBJ2-7; 8 positions match TRBD2. Germline V gives CDR1 LGHDT, CDR2 YNNKEL (reference sequence). V gave up 3 bases and J gave up 0 bases; unmatched junction bases: 7. The CDR3 is 16 residues long. The CDR3 sequence is CASSHGASGFSYEQYF. The CDR3 bases are TGTGCCAGCAGCCATGGAGCTAGCGGGTTCTCCTACGAGCAGTACTTC.

The rearrangement joins TRBV19 to TRBJ2-1; D unresolved. The CDR3 contains 17 residues. Germline CDR1 LNHDA, CDR2 SQIVND (reference sequence). V lost 0 bases, J lost 0 bases, and 12 bases lay in between. The CDR3 sequence is CASSIDLAASSYNEQFF. The CDR3 DNA is TGTGCCAGTAGTATAGATCTTGCCGCGAGCTCCTACAATGAGCAGTTCTTC.

V and J are TRBV6-5 and TRBJ2-4; no clear D. Germline CDR1 is MNHEY and CDR2 is SVGAGI. Trimming pared 6 bases from V and 1 base from J, leaving 13 bases between. The CDR3 is 15 amino acids. The CDR3 DNA reads TGTGCCAGCAGCAAAAATGTGGGGGCCAAAAACATTCAGTACTTC. Translating gives CASSKNVGAKNIQYF.

The V and J genes are TRBV27 and TRBJ2-7, with TRBD2 matching 8 bases. The CDR3 is 14 residues long. V dropped 5 bases and J dropped 1; count of bases not matched to a gene: 4. The V gene's germline CDR1 is MNHEY and CDR2 SMNVEV (reference sequence). In DNA form, the CDR3 reads TGTGCCAGCAGTCCCGGGGGGGTGTCCTACGAGCAGTACTTC. This codes for CASSPGGVSYEQYF.